What follows are 20 T cell receptor beta chains derived from one specimen sequenced in a study of regulatory T cells in long-lasting Graves disease. Building the TCR beta libraries relied on iRepertoire HTBI primers, and CDR3 regions underwent Arm-PCR. TCRdb fed the multiplex PCR reads into MiXCR, producing one record per CDR3 protein. The profile covers fewer than 350,000 distinct CDR3 sequences, with 15% to 20% appearing a single time and more than 35% taken by the ten largest. Time point specified: newly diagnosed GD, antithyroid drugs for less than 3 months. PBMC-derived RNA was used for the TCR library. The material was peripheral blood mononuclear cells (PBMCs), obtained at new diagnosis, from a patient treated with antithyroid drugs. The receptors here all came from a female donor with Graves disease.

The sample holds many counts of this clonotype. This chain links TRBV19 with TRBJ2-5; maybe TRBD2 (5 bases). This CDR3 region has 15 residues. Deletions cut 5 bases from V and 4 bases from J, with 17 bases between. Germline V gene lookup returns CDR1 LNHDA and CDR2 SQIVND (reference sequence). This chain's CDR3 is CASSPYGERGETQYF. The CDR3 DNA sequence: TGTGCCAGTAGTCCATACGGGGAGCGAGGAGAGACCCAGTACTTC.

Remarks on this clonotype: This sequence is one base from a far larger clone and is likely a read error. This chain links TRBV28 with TRBJ2-1, with no clear D. The CDR3 is 11 residues long. Trimming shortened V by 4 bases and J by 10 bases, and 8 bases separated the two germline ends. Germline V gene sequence: CDR1 MDHEN, CDR2 SYDVKM. DNA for the CDR3: TGTGCCAGCAGTTATTCCTACGAGCAGTTCTTC. Translation: CASSYSYEQFF.

This clonotype was seen at least ten times. The gene calls are TRBV18 and TRBJ2-5; D unresolved. V lost 3 bases and J 7 bases, leaving 9 bases between the germline ends. CDR3 size: 12 residues. Germline loops: CDR1 KGHSH, CDR2 LQKENI. This CDR3 is CASSPRWGTQYF. CDR3 in DNA: TGTGCCAGCTCACCGCGCTGGGGGACCCAGTACTTC.

V is TRBV7-9 and J is TRBJ2-1; D assignment may be TRBD1 or TRBD2 (6 bases each). The V and J ends lost 3 bases and 7 bases respectively, with 10 bases between them. The CDR3 contains 13 residues. Germline V gene data show CDR1 as SEHNR and CDR2 as FQNEAQ (reference sequence). This chain's CDR3 is CASSLVGGNEQFF. DNA of the CDR3: TGTGCCAGCAGCTTGGTAGGGGGGAATGAGCAGTTCTTC.

V gene TRBV5-5 combines with J gene TRBJ1-4; D is perhaps TRBD1 (6 bases). The CDR3 has 16 amino acids. The V end lost 3 bases, the J end lost 8 bases, and 20 bases lay between the germline ends. Germline V lookup: CDR1 SGHKS, CDR2 YYEKEE (reference sequence). CDR3 loop: CASSSPTQGHGEKLFF. In DNA form, the CDR3 reads TGTGCCAGCAGCTCACCGACACAGGGTCATGGGGAAAAACTGTTTTTT.

Details on this clonotype: One end of the junction varies from germline; a read error may be responsible. V gene TRBV13 combines with J gene TRBJ1-2; the D gene is possibly TRBD1 (6 bases). Germline V gene data show CDR1 as PRHDT and CDR2 as FYEKMQ (reference sequence). This CDR3 has 16 amino acids. CDR3: CAISSKRGGPSYGYTF. The CDR3 DNA reads as TGTGCCATCAGCTCAAAACGAGGGGGGCCGTCATATGGCTACACCTTC.

This clonotype came up many times. The V gene is TRBV28, the J gene TRBJ1-2, with a weak D call TRBD1 (5 bases). The CDR3 runs 13 residues. Trimming removed 8 bases from V and 3 bases from J, with 13 bases in between. CDR1 and CDR2 from the germline V gene are MDHEN and SYDVKM. In DNA form, the CDR3 reads TGTGCCAGCGAGCGGGGGTTGGACTATGGCTACACCTTC. Translated, it gives CASERGLDYGYTF.

This clonotype was seen many times. The V and J genes are TRBV6-2 or TRBV6-3 and TRBJ2-5, with unresolved D. This CDR3 comprises 13 residues. Germline V gene lookup returns CDR1 MNHEY and CDR2 SVGEGT. Trimming pared 2 bases from V and 5 bases from J, leaving 9 bases between. This CDR3 reads CASSYAFLETQYF. In nucleotides, the CDR3 is TGTGCCAGCAGTTACGCGTTCTTGGAGACCCAGTACTTC.

In this sample, this clonotype turned up once. The rearrangement links TRBV5-1 to TRBJ2-5; D gene unclear. Trimming stripped 3 bases from V and 5 bases from J, with 8 bases between. This CDR3 spans 12 amino acids. Looked up from germline, CDR1 is SGHRS and CDR2 is YFSETQ. The CDR3 is CASSSVGETQYF. The CDR3 DNA reads as TGCGCCAGCAGCTCGGTCGGGGAGACCCAGTACTTC. The whole variable domain, filled in from reference TRBV5-1 and TRBJ2-5, reads KAGVTQTPRYLIKTRGQQVTLSCSPISGHRSVSWYQQTPGQGLQFLFEYFSETQRNKGNFPGRFSGRQFSNSRSEMNVSTLELGDSALYLCASSSVGETQYFGPGTRLLVL.

This clonotype appeared many times. The rearrangement uses TRBV19 and TRBJ2-1; no firm D call. Judging by the DNA end, TRBJ2-5 fits better; the J call may be wrong. CDR1 is LNHDA and CDR2 is SQIVND in the germline V gene (reference sequence). The CDR3 has 12 amino acids. As DNA, the CDR3 is TGTGCCAGTAGTACCCGCCAAGAGACCCAGTACTTC. It yields the protein CASSTRQETQYF.

To note about this clonotype: A much bigger clone sits one base away, suggesting this may be a read error. This chain links TRBV19 with TRBJ1-5; D not certain. The CDR3 totals 14 residues. Deletions cut 1 base from V and 5 bases from J, with 9 bases between. Germline CDR1 LNHDA, CDR2 SQIVND (reference sequence). The CDR3 coding sequence is TGTGCCAGTAGTATAGGAGGGCCTCATCAGCCCCAGCATTTT. It translates to CASSIGGPHQPQHF.

This sequence joins TRBV11-2 and TRBJ2-5, with 8 bases identical to TRBD2. In germline, CDR1 is SGHAT, CDR2 FQNNGV. This CDR3 spans 13 amino acids. V lost 5 bases to trimming and J lost 3 bases; unmatched junction nucleotides: 2. The CDR3 nucleotides read TGTGCCAGCAGCAGGGGACTAGAAGAGACCCAGTACTTC. Protein product: CASSRGLEETQYF.

This clonotype was seen ten or more times. This chain uses TRBV30 with TRBJ2-7; 8 bases fit TRBD1. V dropped 0 bases and J dropped 3; count of bases not matched to a gene: 1. The CDR3 spans 13 residues. Germline-derived CDR1 and CDR2 are GTSNPN and SVGIG (reference sequence). CDR3 in DNA: TGTGCCTGGAGTGTAGGGACAGGCTACGAGCAGTACTTC. Protein product: CAWSVGTGYEQYF.

Many counts were recorded for this clonotype. The gene calls are TRBV6-1 and TRBJ1-1, with D perhaps matching TRBD1 (6 bases). V was shortened by 8 bases and J by 0 bases, with 13 bases between the two germline ends. Germline CDR1 reads MNHNS; CDR2 reads SASEGT. This CDR3 contains 14 residues. The CDR3 spells CASGRGGLNTEAFF. The CDR3 nucleotides are TGTGCCAGCGGGCGCGGGGGCCTGAACACTGAAGCTTTCTTT.

The V call is TRBV11-2, the J call TRBJ2-3; TRBD2 might be the D (6 bases). Germline CDR1 is SGHAT and CDR2 is FQNNGV. This CDR3 comprises 14 residues. V lost 6 bases, J lost 7 bases, and 17 bases lay in between. Here the CDR3 reads CASRPGLTINTQYF. The CDR3 bases are TGTGCCAGCAGGCCGGGACTGACTATTAATACGCAGTATTTT.

This chain links TRBV5-1 with TRBJ2-1; TRBD1 matches 7 bases. The germline V gene has CDR1 SGHRS and CDR2 YFSETQ. The CDR3 extends over 16 amino acids. V was clipped by 4 bases and J by 6 bases; unmatched bases: 13. The CDR3 sequence: CASSLDRVAVRNEQFF. The CDR3, as DNA: TGCGCCAGCAGCCTCGACAGGGTTGCTGTCCGCAATGAGCAGTTCTTC.

The chain is built from TRBV6-2 or TRBV6-3 and TRBJ2-1; 8 bases align to TRBD2. Matching the DNA end better, TRBJ2-5 makes the J call doubtful. The CDR3 runs 16 residues. Germline CDR1 and CDR2: MNHEY and SVGEGT. The CDR3 sequence: CASSYELAGLQETQYF. CDR3 sequence (DNA): TGTGCCAGCAGTTACGAATTAGCGGGGCTCCAAGAGACCCAGTACTTC.

The sample holds many counts of this clonotype. The rearrangement links TRBV3-1 to TRBJ2-5; TRBD2 matches 11 bases. Unmatched junction bases numbered 6, after V lost 0 bases and J lost 3 bases. The CDR3 runs 17 residues. CDR1 is LGHDT and CDR2 is YNNKEL in the germline V gene (reference sequence). The CDR3 DNA follows: TGTGCCAGCAGCCAAGAGACCCCGGGACTAGCGGAAGAGACCCAGTACTTC. Its protein is CASSQETPGLAEETQYF.

V and J are TRBV18 and TRBJ1-1; D perhaps matches TRBD1 (5 bases). Trimming cost V 1 base and J 1 base, with 13 bases left between them. CDR3 length: 16 amino acids. Germline CDR1 reads KGHSH; CDR2 reads LQKENI. The chain's CDR3 is CASSPRPGGQNTEAFF. The CDR3 DNA is TGTGCCAGCTCACCACGTCCCGGGGGTCAGAACACTGAAGCTTTCTTT.

This clonotype was observed many times. The gene calls are TRBV18 and TRBJ2-2; either TRBD1 or TRBD2 may fit D (5 bases each). The CDR3 extends over 15 amino acids. V was clipped by 4 bases and J by 3 bases, with 12 bases between them. Looked up from germline, CDR1 is KGHSH and CDR2 is LQKENI. The CDR3 here is CASSRRDGYTGELFF. In nucleotides, the CDR3 is TGTGCCAGCTCACGCCGGGACGGCTACACCGGGGAGCTGTTTTTT. The full variable domain, completed using reference TRBV18 and TRBJ2-2, is NAGVMQNPRHLVRRRGQEARLRCSPMKGHSHVYWYRQLPEEGLKFMVYLQKENIIDESGMPKERFSAEFPKEGPSILRIQQVVRGDSAAYFCASSRRDGYTGELFFGEGSRLTVL.